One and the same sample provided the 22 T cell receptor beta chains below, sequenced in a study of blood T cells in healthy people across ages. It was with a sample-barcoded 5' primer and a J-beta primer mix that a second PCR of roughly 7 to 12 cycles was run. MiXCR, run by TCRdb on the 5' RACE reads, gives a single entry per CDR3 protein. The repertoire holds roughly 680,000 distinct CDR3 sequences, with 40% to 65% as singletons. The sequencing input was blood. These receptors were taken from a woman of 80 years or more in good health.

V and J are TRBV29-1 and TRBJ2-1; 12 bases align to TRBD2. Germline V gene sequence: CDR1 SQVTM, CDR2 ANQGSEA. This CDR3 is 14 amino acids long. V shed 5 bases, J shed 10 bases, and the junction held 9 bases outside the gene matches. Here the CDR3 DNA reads TGCAGCGTTCGAAGCACTAGCGGGGGGCCCGAGCAGTTCTTC. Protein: CSVRSTSGGPEQFF.

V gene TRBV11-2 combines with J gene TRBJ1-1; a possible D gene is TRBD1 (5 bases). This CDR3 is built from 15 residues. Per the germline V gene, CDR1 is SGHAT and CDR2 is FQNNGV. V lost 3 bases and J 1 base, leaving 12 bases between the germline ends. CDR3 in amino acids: CASSFHDRENTEAFF. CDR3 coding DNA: TGTGCCAGCAGCTTCCATGACAGAGAGAACACTGAAGCTTTCTTT. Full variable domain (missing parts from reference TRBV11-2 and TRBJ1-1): EAGVAQSPRYKIIEKRQSVAFWCNPISGHATLYWYQQILGQGPKLLIQFQNNGVVDDSQLPKDRFSAERLKGVDSTLKIQPAKLEDSAVYLCASSFHDRENTEAFFGQGTRLTVV.

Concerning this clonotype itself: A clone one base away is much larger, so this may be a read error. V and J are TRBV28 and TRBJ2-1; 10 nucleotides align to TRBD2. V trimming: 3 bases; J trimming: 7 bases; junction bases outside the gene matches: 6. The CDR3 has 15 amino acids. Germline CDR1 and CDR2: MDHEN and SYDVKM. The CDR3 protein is CASSFSGRTSNEQFF. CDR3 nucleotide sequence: TGTGCCAGCAGTTTTAGCGGGAGGACCTCGAATGAGCAGTTCTTC.

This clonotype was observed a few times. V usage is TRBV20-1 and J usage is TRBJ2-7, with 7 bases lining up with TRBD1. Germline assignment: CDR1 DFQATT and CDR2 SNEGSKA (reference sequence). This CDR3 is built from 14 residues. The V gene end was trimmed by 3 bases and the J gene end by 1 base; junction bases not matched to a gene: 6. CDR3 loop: CSARPGQLSYEQYF. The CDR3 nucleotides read TGCAGTGCTAGGCCGGGACAGTTATCCTACGAGCAGTACTTC.

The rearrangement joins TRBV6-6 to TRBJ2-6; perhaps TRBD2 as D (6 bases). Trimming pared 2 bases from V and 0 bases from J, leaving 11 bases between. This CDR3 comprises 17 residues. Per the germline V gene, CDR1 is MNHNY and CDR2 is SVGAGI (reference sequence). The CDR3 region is CASSYGRTGSGANVLTF. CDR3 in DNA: TGTGCCAGCAGTTACGGGAGGACGGGCTCTGGGGCCAACGTCCTGACTTTC.

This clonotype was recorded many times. The CDR3 region has the DNA TGCGCCAGCAGCTCCCCAGAGGGGCCAGATACGCAGTATTTT. Its protein is CASSSPEGPDTQYF. This chain joins TRBV5-1 and TRBJ2-3; D may be TRBD1 or TRBD2 (5 bases each). V lost 3 bases and J 4 bases, leaving 12 bases between the germline ends. The CDR3 contains 14 residues. Germline CDR1 SGHRS, CDR2 YFSETQ.

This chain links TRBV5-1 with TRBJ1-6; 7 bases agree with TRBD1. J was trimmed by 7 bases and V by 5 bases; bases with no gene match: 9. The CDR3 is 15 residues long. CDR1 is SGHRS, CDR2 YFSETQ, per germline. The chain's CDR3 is CASSIKTGTNSPLHF. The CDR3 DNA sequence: TGCGCCAGCAGTATAAAGACAGGGACGAATTCACCCCTCCACTTT.

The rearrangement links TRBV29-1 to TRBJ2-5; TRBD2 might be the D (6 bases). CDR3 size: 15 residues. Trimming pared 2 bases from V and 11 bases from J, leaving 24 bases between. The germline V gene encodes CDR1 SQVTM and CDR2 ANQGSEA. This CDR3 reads CSVEPSGLIYNEQYF. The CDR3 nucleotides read TGCAGCGTTGAACCCTCGGGACTTATCTACAATGAGCAGTACTTC. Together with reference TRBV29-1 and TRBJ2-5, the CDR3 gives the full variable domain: SAVISQKPSRDICQRGTSLTIQCQVDSQVTMMFWYRQQPGQSLTLIATANQGSEATYESGFVIDKFPISRPNLTFSTLTVSNMSPEDSSIYLCSVEPSGLIYNEQYFGPGTRLLVL.

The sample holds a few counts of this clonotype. The CDR3 loop is CATHRRFGQGHNEQFF. CDR3 nucleotide sequence: TGTGCCACACACCGAAGGTTCGGACAGGGCCACAATGAGCAGTTCTTC. The rearrangement joins TRBV27 to TRBJ2-1; 8 bases align to TRBD1. From germline, CDR1 is MNHEY and CDR2 SMNVEV (reference sequence). The V and J ends lost 10 bases and 5 bases, in that order; junction bases with no gene match: 16. The CDR3 spans 16 residues.

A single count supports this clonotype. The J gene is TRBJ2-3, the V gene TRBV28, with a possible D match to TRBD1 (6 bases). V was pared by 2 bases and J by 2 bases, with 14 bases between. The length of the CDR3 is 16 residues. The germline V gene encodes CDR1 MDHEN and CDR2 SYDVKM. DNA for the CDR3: TGTGCCAGCAGTTTAAGAAGGGGGACCCCCACAGATACGCAGTATTTT. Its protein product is CASSLRRGTPTDTQYF.

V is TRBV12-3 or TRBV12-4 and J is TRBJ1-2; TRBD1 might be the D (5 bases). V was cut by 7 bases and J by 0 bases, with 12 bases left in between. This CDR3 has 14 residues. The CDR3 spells CASNNRGANYGYTF. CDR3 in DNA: TGTGCCAGCAACAATAGGGGAGCTAACTATGGCTACACCTTC.

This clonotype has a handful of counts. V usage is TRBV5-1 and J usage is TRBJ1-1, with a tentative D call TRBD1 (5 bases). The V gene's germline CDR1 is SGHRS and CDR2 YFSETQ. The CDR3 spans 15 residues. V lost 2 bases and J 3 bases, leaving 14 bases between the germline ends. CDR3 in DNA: TGCGCCAGCAGCTTCCAAGGACAATCTCACACTGAAGCTTTCTTT. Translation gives CASSFQGQSHTEAFF.

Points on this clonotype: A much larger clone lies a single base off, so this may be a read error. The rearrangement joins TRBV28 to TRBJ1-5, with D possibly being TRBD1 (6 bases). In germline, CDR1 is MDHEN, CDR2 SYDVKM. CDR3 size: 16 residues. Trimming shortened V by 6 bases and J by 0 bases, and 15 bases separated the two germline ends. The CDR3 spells CASSPEQGYSNQPQHF. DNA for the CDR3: TGTGCCAGCAGCCCGGAACAGGGCTATAGCAATCAGCCCCAGCATTTT.

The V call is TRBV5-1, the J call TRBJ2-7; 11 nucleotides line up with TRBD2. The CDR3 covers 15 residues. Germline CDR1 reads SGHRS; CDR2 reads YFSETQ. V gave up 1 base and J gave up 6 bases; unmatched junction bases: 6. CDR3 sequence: CASSLTTSGRREQYF. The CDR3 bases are TGCGCCAGCAGCTTGACCACTAGCGGGAGACGCGAGCAGTACTTC.

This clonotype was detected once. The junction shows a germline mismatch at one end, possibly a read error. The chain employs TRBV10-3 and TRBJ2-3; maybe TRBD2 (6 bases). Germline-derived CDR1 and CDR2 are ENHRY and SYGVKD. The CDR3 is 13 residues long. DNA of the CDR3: TGCGCCATCAGGATCGCGGGAAGAGATACGCAGTATTTT. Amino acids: CAIRIAGRDTQYF.

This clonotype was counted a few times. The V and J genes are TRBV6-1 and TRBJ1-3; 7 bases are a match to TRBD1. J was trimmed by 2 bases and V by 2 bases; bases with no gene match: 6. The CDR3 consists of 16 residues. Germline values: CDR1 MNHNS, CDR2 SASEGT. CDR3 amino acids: CASSESGQQTGNTIYF. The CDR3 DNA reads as TGTGCCAGCAGTGAATCGGGACAGCAGACTGGAAACACCATATATTTT.

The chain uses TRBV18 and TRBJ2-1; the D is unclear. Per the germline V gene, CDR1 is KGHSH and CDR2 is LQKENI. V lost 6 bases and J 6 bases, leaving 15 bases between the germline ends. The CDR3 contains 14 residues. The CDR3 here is CASSPGPSSNEQFF. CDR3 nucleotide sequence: TGTGCCAGCTCTCCCGGACCTTCGTCCAATGAGCAGTTCTTC.

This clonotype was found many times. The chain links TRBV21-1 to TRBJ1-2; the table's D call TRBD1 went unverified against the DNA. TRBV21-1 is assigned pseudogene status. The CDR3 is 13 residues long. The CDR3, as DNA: TGTGCCAACCTGGACAGGGGATTTTATGGCTACACCTTC. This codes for CANLDRGFYGYTF.

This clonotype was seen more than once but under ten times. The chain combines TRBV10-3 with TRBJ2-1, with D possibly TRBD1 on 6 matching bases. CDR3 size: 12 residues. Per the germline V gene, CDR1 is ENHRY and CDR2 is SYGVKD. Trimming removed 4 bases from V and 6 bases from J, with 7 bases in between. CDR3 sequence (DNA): TGTGCCATCAGTGGACAGGCCAATGAGCAGTTCTTC. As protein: CAISGQANEQFF.

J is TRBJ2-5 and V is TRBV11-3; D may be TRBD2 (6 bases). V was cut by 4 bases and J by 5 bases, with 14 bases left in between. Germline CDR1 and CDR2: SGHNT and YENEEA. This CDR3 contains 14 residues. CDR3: CASSYGTQTETQYF. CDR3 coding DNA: TGTGCCAGCAGCTACGGGACTCAGACGGAGACCCAGTACTTC.

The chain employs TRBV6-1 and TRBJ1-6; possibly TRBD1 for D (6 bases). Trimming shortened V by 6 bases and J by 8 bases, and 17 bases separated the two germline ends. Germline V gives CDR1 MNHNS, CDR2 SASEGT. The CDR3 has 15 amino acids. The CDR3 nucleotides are TGTGCCAGCAGCCCAAGGGGGGGCTCTCATTCACCCCTCCACTTT. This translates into CASSPRGGSHSPLHF.

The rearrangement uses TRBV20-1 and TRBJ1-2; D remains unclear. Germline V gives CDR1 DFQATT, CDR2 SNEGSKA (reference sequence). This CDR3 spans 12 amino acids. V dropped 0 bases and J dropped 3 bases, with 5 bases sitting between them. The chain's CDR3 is CSARDRDYGYTF. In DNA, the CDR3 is TGCAGTGCTAGAGATAGAGACTATGGCTACACCTTC.